This T cell receptor (beta chain) was identified during a study of early T cells in non-severe SARS-CoV-2 infection. Study-level information: The study sequenced bulk RNA from unsorted whole blood, with chains unpaired. Study-wide findings and caveats: Matching with VDJdb favored anti-spike CD8 responses (missing private and CD4 specificities).

This clonotype was observed many times. Its antigen is currently unknown. There are 15 residues in the CDR3. V was clipped by 7 bases and J by 2 bases, with 16 bases between them. CDR1 and CDR2 from the germline V gene are ENHRY and SYGVKD. The library protocol tagged individual cDNA molecules with unique molecular identifiers. Each CDR3 protein is one row after TCRdb ran MiXCR on the 5' RACE reads. The data show tens of thousands of distinct CDR3 sequences, around 19% seen once. The receptor comes from an adult who was a healthcare worker with PCR-confirmed SARS-CoV-2 infection or an uninfected control (not recorded which). Source: whole blood, taken at baseline. The chain carries TRBV10-3 and TRBJ2-3; D is perhaps TRBD1 or TRBD2 (5 bases each). The CDR3 DNA is TGTGCCATCAAGAGGGGCGACTCGTACACAGATACGCAGTATTTT. Translating it yields CAIKRGDSYTDTQYF.